The rows below give T cell receptor beta chains drawn from one sample of a study of Graves' ophthalmopathy and Graves' hyperthyroidism. TCRdb re-called the multiplex PCR reads through MiXCR, storing one row per CDR3 protein. The sample has 900,000 to 1,200,000 distinct CDR3 sequences, 35% to 45% seen once. Sequencing was performed on peripheral blood or thyroid tissue (not recorded which). These receptors originate from an adult man with Graves' hyperthyroidism. The conserved cysteine and the conserved F or W are not part of the CDR3 here. Each record gives: CDR3 protein, V gene, J gene.

CDR3aa: ASSGGQGLNEKLF
v_gene: TRBV2
j_gene: TRBJ1-4

CDR3aa: AISASGTAGAQY
v_gene: TRBV10-3
j_gene: TRBJ2-5

CDR3aa: SARGRDRGYEQY
v_gene: TRBV20-1
j_gene: TRBJ2-7

CDR3aa: ASSENQYNEQF
v_gene: TRBV2
j_gene: NA

CDR3aa: ASSMGQKNSPLH
v_gene: TRBV7-2
j_gene: TRBJ1-6

CDR3aa: ASNGESLTEAF
v_gene: TRBV12-3/TRBV12-4
j_gene: TRBJ1-1

CDR3aa: ASSAGGGRRGTEAF
v_gene: TRBV9
j_gene: TRBJ1-1

CDR3aa: ATSRVRGGFSETQY
v_gene: TRBV15
j_gene: TRBJ2-5

CDR3aa: ASSLATSLH
v_gene: TRBV11-2
j_gene: TRBJ1-6

CDR3aa: ASSDWGEGYGYT
v_gene: TRBV2
j_gene: TRBJ1-2

CDR3aa: ASSSSGWGETQY
v_gene: TRBV19
j_gene: TRBJ2-5

CDR3aa: ASSSYEAGANVLT
v_gene: TRBV7-2
j_gene: TRBJ2-6

CDR3aa: ASSQDQTGVVSPLH
v_gene: TRBV4-3
j_gene: TRBJ1-6

CDR3aa: SAGPNQPQH
v_gene: TRBV20-1
j_gene: TRBJ1-5

CDR3aa: ASSQEGGVLSEKLF
v_gene: TRBV4-2
j_gene: TRBJ1-4

CDR3aa: ASSLQRGLYEQY
v_gene: TRBV7-8
j_gene: TRBJ2-7

CDR3aa: SVEDMTGGTNEKLF
v_gene: TRBV29-1
j_gene: TRBJ1-4

CDR3aa: ASRVGTYEQY
v_gene: TRBV3-1
j_gene: TRBJ2-7

CDR3aa: ASREEGRRYNTEAF
v_gene: TRBV19
j_gene: TRBJ1-1

CDR3aa: ASSRRDKSSYEQY
v_gene: TRBV6-1
j_gene: TRBJ2-7

CDR3aa: ATSRVGEGYGYT
v_gene: TRBV15
j_gene: TRBJ1-2

CDR3aa: ASSWRGAYGYT
v_gene: TRBV5-4
j_gene: TRBJ1-2

CDR3aa: AISDSGAWETQY
v_gene: TRBV10-3
j_gene: TRBJ2-5

CDR3aa: SVEGSGANVLT
v_gene: TRBV29-1
j_gene: TRBJ2-6

CDR3aa: SARDGFGQYSNQPQH
v_gene: TRBV20-1
j_gene: TRBJ1-5

CDR3aa: SAYPTQETQY
v_gene: TRBV20-1
j_gene: TRBJ2-5

CDR3aa: ASSDLGRLQPQH
v_gene: TRBV10-2
j_gene: TRBJ1-5

CDR3aa: ASSSRGRGQGRKEYGYT
v_gene: TRBV9
j_gene: TRBJ1-2

CDR3aa: ASVGASSGANVLT
v_gene: TRBV25-1
j_gene: TRBJ2-6

CDR3aa: ASSLVNGGTEAF
v_gene: TRBV7-2
j_gene: TRBJ1-1

CDR3aa: ASSSPLAGPNTGELF
v_gene: TRBV7-2
j_gene: TRBJ2-2

CDR3aa: ASSPGGLGEQY
v_gene: TRBV7-2
j_gene: TRBJ2-7

CDR3aa: SFPGTGANYEQY
v_gene: TRBV29-1
j_gene: TRBJ2-7

CDR3aa: SASPGTSTYEQY
v_gene: TRBV20-1
j_gene: TRBJ2-7

CDR3aa: AISELRLRHRKNTEAF
v_gene: TRBV10-3
j_gene: TRBJ1-1

CDR3aa: AIRTDSGELF
v_gene: TRBV10-3
j_gene: TRBJ2-2

CDR3aa: ASSVGSGDSYEQY
v_gene: TRBV9
j_gene: TRBJ2-7

CDR3aa: AILSGQGPGSYGYT
v_gene: TRBV10-3
j_gene: TRBJ1-2

CDR3aa: SVFQGYTNEKLF
v_gene: TRBV29-1
j_gene: TRBJ1-4

CDR3aa: ASSQDIVTSYNSPLH
v_gene: TRBV4-3
j_gene: TRBJ1-6

CDR3aa: ASSLWTDNQPQH
v_gene: TRBV5-5
j_gene: TRBJ1-5

CDR3aa: ASSLRVLTGVPYEQY
v_gene: TRBV5-1
j_gene: TRBJ2-7

CDR3aa: ASSLQGGSSYEQY
v_gene: TRBV5-1
j_gene: TRBJ2-7

CDR3aa: SVEGSGTADTQY
v_gene: TRBV29-1
j_gene: TRBJ2-3

CDR3aa: ASSPLGGEWDTEAF
v_gene: TRBV12-3/TRBV12-4
j_gene: TRBJ1-1

CDR3aa: SARDPVGQLNQPQY
v_gene: TRBV20-1
j_gene: TRBJ2-5

CDR3aa: SASSGGSPETQY
v_gene: TRBV20-1
j_gene: TRBJ2-5

CDR3aa: SVEPGQGFSGYT
v_gene: TRBV29-1
j_gene: TRBJ1-2

CDR3aa: SASHRDRVETQY
v_gene: TRBV20-1
j_gene: TRBJ2-5

CDR3aa: SARDTRNYGYT
v_gene: TRBV20-1
j_gene: TRBJ1-2